This T cell receptor (beta chain) was sequenced in a study of human T cells and chemical hapten exposure. How the authors handled the data: A typical sample had some 96,000 TCRs, with roughly 20,000 to 700,000 overall. TCRdb independently ran MiXCR on the RACE reads; one entry per CDR3 protein. TCRdb, rather than the study authors, made the V and J calls. The table shows tens of thousands of distinct CDR3 sequences, with 7.5% to 9% occurring only once. Time point in this sample: patch test 1, 2 weeks after DPC sensitization. The treatment here: therapeutic diphenylcyclopropenone sensitization with weekly scalp DPC. This clonotype was seen repeatedly, ten times or more. CDR3 length equals 13 residues. Between the trimmed V and J ends, which lost 1 base and 6 bases, there was a span of 10 bases. Germline-derived CDR1 and CDR2 are MNHEY and SVGEGT.

This TCR was recovered from a woman aged 25 to 39 with alopecia areata. Some clones in this sample may be carry-over from other donors' samples. Sequencing was performed on whole blood, taken in connection with sensitization to the hapten diphenylcyclopropenone (DPC). V and J are TRBV6-2 or TRBV6-3 and TRBJ2-7; a weak D match, TRBD2 (6 bases). This chain's CDR3 is CASSYWAGGEQYF. The DNA of the CDR3 is TGTGCCAGCAGTTACTGGGCCGGGGGCGAGCAGTACTTC.